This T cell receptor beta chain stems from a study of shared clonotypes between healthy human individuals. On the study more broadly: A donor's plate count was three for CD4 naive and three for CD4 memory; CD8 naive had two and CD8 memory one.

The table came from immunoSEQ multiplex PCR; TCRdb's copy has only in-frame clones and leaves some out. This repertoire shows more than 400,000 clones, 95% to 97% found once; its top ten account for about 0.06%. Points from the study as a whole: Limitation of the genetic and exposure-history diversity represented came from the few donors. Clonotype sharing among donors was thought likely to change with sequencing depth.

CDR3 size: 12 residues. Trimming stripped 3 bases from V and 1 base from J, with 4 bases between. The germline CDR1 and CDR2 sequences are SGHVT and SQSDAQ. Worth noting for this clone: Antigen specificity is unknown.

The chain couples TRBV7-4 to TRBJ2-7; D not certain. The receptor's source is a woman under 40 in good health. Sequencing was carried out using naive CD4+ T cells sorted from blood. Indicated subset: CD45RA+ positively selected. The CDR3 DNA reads TGTGCCAGCAGCTTTTGGTCCTACGAGCAGTACTTC. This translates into CASSFWSYEQYF.